These T cell receptor beta chains were read from a single sample in a study of blood T cells in healthy people across ages. TCRdb independently ran MiXCR on the 5' RACE reads; one entry per CDR3 protein. The table includes some 1.5 million distinct CDR3 sequences, roughly 43% detected once. Source material: blood. The receptors here all came from a woman aged 18-29 years in good health. The CDR3 runs from the conserved cysteine through the conserved F or W. Each record gives: clone size, V gene, D gene, J gene, CDR3 DNA, CDR3 protein. The D gene is left open where the match is weak. Size values are once, few and many counts, or a class for expanded clones, and some rows have none.

>NA|TRBV28|NA|TRBJ2-5
TGTGCCAGCAGTTTAGTGGGTGACGCGAATTGGGAGACCCAGTACTTC
CASSLVGDANWETQYF
>NA|TRBV7-9|NA|TRBJ2-7
TGTGCCAGCAGCCTACTACCCTTCGACGAGCAGTACTTC
CASSLLPFDEQYF
>NA|TRBV10-1|NA|TRBJ2-7
TGCGCCAGCAGTGAGGCCTATGCATACCAGGGGCGACCCGAGCAGTACTTC
CASSEAYAYQGRPEQYF
>NA|TRBV28|TRBD1|TRBJ2-1
TGTGCCAGCAGTTCAACTTTATCGACAGGGAACTACAATGAGCAGTTCTTC
CASSSTLSTGNYNEQFF
>NA|TRBV19|NA|TRBJ1-6
TGTGCATGCGGTCTCACGAAGAATTCACCCCTCCACTTT
CACGLTKNSPLHF
>NA|TRBV5-6|NA|TRBJ2-1
TGTGCCAGCAGCTTAGTCGCCCCCGGACTGGATCTACCTTACTCCTACAATGAGCAGTTCTTC
CASSLVAPGLDLPYSYNEQFF
>NA|TRBV6-2/TRBV6-3|TRBD1|TRBJ2-3
TGTGCCAGCAGATCCCCCGGACAGGGGCCAGATACGCAGTATTTT
CASRSPGQGPDTQYF
>NA|TRBV27|NA|TRBJ1-1
TGTGCCAGCAGTTTAGGGGGGGGATATATGAACACTGAAGCTTTCTTT
CASSLGGGYMNTEAFF
>few|TRBV9|NA|TRBJ2-6
TGTGCCAGCAGCGTAGCCCTTCCCGGGGCCAACGTCCTGACTTTC
CASSVALPGANVLTF
>NA|TRBV15|TRBD2|TRBJ2-5
TGTGCCACCAGCAGAGATGGCCCGTCCGGGAGGAAAGAGACCCAGTACTTC
CATSRDGPSGRKETQYF
>NA|TRBV11-1|NA|TRBJ2-3
TGTGCCAGCAGCTTAGAACTAGAGACAGGTACGCAGTATTTT
CASSLELETGTQYF
>many|TRBV29-1|NA|TRBJ2-7
TGCAGCATACGGGATATCTACGAGCAGTACTTC
CSIRDIYEQYF
>few|TRBV7-9|NA|TRBJ1-2
TGTGCCAGCAGCTTAGTACCAGGGGTATGGTTTGAGGGCTACACCTTC
CASSLVPGVWFEGYTF
>NA|TRBV20-1|TRBD2|TRBJ2-5
TGCAGTGCTAGAGCTCTAGCGGGAGGGAAGATGTACCAAGAGACCCAGTACTTC
CSARALAGGKMYQETQYF
>NA|TRBV4-3|NA|TRBJ1-2
TGCGCCAGCAGCCGAGACCCACAGGGCCACTATGGCTACACCTTC
CASSRDPQGHYGYTF
>few|TRBV27|TRBD2|TRBJ2-1
TGTGCCAGCAGTCAATCCCGGGGGACTAGCGCTGAGCAGTTCTTC
CASSQSRGTSAEQFF
>NA|TRBV7-2|NA|TRBJ1-1
TGTGCCAGCAGCTTAGGGGAGTTTGTCACTGAAGCTTTCTTT
CASSLGEFVTEAFF
>NA|TRBV7-2|NA|TRBJ2-7
TGTGCCAGCAGCACGTCTGGCGGGGTGGCTCTCGAGCAGTACTTC
CASSTSGGVALEQYF
>NA|TRBV4-3|NA|TRBJ2-2
TGCGCCAGCAGCTACAAGAAAGTGGGACACAACACCGGGGAGCTGTTTTTT
CASSYKKVGHNTGELFF
>many|TRBV7-9|NA|TRBJ1-1
TGTGCCAGCCGAGGAGGGAACACTGAAGCTTTCTTT
CASRGGNTEAFF
>NA|TRBV20-1|NA|TRBJ2-7
TGCAGTGCTCCTCCCAACTCCTACGAGCAGTACTTC
CSAPPNSYEQYF
>few|TRBV20-1|TRBD2|TRBJ2-7
TGCAGTGCTAGGGCTAGCGGGAGAAGCGAGCAGTACTTC
CSARASGRSEQYF
>NA|TRBV6-5|NA|TRBJ2-1
TGTGCCAGCAGCATGGATTACAATGAGCAGTTCTTC
CASSMDYNEQFF
>few|TRBV7-7|TRBD1|TRBJ2-1
TGTGCTAGCAGCTTAGGACAGGGAAGCGATGAGCAGTTCTTC
CASSLGQGSDEQFF
>few|TRBV28|NA|TRBJ2-1
TGTGCCAGCAAAGCGGGCTTGAAGCAGTTCTTC
CASKAGLKQFF
>NA|TRBV28|TRBD1|TRBJ2-7
TGTGCCAGCAGTGGTGCGACAGGGATCCACGAGCAGTACTTC
CASSGATGIHEQYF
>NA|TRBV7-2|NA|TRBJ2-1
TGTGCCAGCTCATCCGGGACCCTCAATGAGCAGTTCTTC
CASSSGTLNEQFF
>NA|TRBV11-2|TRBD1|TRBJ1-1
TGTGCCAGCAGCTTGGGACAGGGAGGGAGGAACACTGAAGCTTTCTTT
CASSLGQGGRNTEAFF
>NA|TRBV4-2|TRBD1|TRBJ1-1
TGTGCCAGCAGCCTGGGGACAGGGGAGGTCGGTGCCACTGAAGCTTTCTTT
CASSLGTGEVGATEAFF
>NA|TRBV12-5|NA|TRBJ1-1
TGTACTAGTGGTTGGGGGAGAGGACAGACATACACTGAAGCTTTCTTT
CTSGWGRGQTYTEAFF
>few|TRBV29-1|NA|TRBJ2-3
TGCAGAGTGGGGGCCGACGATAGCACAGATACGCAGTATTTT
CRVGADDSTDTQYF
>NA|TRBV14|TRBD2|TRBJ2-5
TGTGCCAGCAGCAAACTAGCGGGAAGCGAGACCCAGTACTTC
CASSKLAGSETQYF
>many|TRBV20-1|TRBD2|TRBJ2-7
TGCAGTGCTAGAGATTTAGGTCGGGAGGGGCGGTACGAGCAGTACTTC
CSARDLGREGRYEQYF
>once|TRBV12-3/TRBV12-4|NA|TRBJ2-7
TGTGCCAGCAGGAAAGTAGGTTCCTACAATGAGCAGTACTTC
CASRKVGSYNEQYF
>NA|TRBV12-3/TRBV12-4|NA|TRBJ2-7
TGTGCCAGCAGCCCGAGTATAATCTCCTACGAGCAGTACTTC
CASSPSIISYEQYF
>once|TRBV29-1|NA|TRBJ2-1
TGCAGCGTTGACGGACTGAACTCCTACAATGAGCAGTTCTTC
CSVDGLNSYNEQFF
>NA|TRBV5-1|NA|TRBJ2-3
TGCGCCAGCAGCTTGACCGGGCAAGACACAGATACGCAGTATTTT
CASSLTGQDTDTQYF
>few|TRBV30|NA|TRBJ2-3
TGTGCCTGGAGTGTGGACACAGATACGCAGTATTTT
CAWSVDTDTQYF
>few|TRBV3-1|TRBD2|TRBJ2-3
TGTGCCAGCAGCTTCCTACCCGGGACTAGCGGGGCGGATAGCACAGATACGCAGTATTTT
CASSFLPGTSGADSTDTQYF
>few|TRBV10-3|NA|TRBJ2-3
TGTGCCATCAGGAAAACAGATACGCAGTATTTT
CAIRKTDTQYF